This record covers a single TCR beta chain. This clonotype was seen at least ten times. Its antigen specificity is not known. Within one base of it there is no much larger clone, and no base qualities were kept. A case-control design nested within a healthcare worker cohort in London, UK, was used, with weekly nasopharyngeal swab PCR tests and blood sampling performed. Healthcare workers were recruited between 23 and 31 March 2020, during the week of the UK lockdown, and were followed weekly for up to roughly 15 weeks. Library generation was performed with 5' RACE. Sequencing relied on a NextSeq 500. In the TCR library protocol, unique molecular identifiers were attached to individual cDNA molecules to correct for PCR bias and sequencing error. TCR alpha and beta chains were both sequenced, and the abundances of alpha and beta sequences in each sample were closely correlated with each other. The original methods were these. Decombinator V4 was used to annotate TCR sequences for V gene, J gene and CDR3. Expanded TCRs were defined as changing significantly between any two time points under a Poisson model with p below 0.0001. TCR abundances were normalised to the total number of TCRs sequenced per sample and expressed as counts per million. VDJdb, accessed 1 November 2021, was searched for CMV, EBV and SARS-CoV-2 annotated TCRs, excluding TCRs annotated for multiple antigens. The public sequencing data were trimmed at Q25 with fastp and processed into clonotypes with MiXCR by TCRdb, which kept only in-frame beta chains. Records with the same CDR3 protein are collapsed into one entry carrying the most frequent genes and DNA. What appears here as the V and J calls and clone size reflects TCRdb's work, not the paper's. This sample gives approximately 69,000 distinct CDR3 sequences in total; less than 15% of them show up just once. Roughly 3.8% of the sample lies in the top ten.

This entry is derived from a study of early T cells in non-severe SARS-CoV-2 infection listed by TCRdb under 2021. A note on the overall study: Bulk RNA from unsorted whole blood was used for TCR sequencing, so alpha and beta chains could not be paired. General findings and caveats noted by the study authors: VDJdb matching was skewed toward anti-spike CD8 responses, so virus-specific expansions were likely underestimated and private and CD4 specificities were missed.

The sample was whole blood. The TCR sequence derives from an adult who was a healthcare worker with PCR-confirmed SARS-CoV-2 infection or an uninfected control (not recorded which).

The CDR3 here reads CASTRRGYTGELFF. DNA sequence: TGTGCCAGCACTCGACGGGGATACACCGGGGAGCTGTTTTTT. The chain is assembled from TRBV12-3 or TRBV12-4 and TRBJ2-2; TRBD2 is perhaps the D gene, given 5 matching bases. V was cut back by 7 bases and J by 3 bases, leaving a gap of 12 bases between them. The CDR3 has 14 amino acids, counting the end cysteine and phenylalanine. The DNA shown is the 42-base CDR3, in frame from base 1.